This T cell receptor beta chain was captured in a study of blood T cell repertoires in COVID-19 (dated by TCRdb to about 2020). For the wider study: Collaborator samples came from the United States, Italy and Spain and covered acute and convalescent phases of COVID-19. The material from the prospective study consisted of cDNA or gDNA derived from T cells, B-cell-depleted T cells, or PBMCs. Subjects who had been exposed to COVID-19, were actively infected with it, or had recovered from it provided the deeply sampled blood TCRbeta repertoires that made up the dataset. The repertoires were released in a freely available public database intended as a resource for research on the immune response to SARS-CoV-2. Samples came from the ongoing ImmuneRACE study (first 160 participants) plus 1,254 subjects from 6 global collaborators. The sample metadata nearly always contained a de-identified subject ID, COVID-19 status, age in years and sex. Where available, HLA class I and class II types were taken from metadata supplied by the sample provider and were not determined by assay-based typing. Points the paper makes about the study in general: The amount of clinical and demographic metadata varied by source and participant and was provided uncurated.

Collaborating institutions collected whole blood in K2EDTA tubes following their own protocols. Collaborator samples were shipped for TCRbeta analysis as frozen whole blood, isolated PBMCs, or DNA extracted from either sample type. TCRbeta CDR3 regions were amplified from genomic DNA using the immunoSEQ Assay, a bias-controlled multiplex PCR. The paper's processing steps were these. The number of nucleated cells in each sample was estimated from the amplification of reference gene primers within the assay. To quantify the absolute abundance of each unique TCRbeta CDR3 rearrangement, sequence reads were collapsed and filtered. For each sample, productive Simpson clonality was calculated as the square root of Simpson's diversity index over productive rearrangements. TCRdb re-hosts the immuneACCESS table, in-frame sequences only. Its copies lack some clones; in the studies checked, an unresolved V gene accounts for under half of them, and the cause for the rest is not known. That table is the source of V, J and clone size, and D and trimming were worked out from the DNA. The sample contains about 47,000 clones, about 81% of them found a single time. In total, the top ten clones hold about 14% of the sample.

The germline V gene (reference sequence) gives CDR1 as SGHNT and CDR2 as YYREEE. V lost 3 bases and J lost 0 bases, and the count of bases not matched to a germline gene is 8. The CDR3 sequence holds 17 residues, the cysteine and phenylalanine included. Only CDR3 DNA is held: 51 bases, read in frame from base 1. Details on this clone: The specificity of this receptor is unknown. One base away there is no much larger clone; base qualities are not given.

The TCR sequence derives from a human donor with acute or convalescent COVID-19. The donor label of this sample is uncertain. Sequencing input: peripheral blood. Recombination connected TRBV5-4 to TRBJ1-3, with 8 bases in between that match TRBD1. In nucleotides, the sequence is TGTGCCAGCAGCTCCGGACAGGGCCCTTTCTCTGGAAACACCATATATTTT. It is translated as CASSSGQGPFSGNTIYF.